One and the same sample provided the 11 T cell receptor beta chains below, sequenced in a study of OX40 agonist ivuxolimab in advanced cancers. TCRdb's copy holds only in-frame clones and misses some; the assay was immunoSEQ multiplex PCR. The sample carries 65,000 to 95,000 clones, about four fifths recorded once. Here the sequenced sample was CD4+ or CD8+ T cells sorted from blood, taken in a trial of the OX40 agonist ivuxolimab. These receptors all come from an adult with an advanced solid tumor such as melanoma, head and neck, liver or kidney cancer.

The chain is built from TRBV27 and TRBJ2-3; 12 bases agree with TRBD1. V lost 6 bases, J lost 4 bases, and 8 bases stayed unmatched. Germline values: CDR1 MNHEY, CDR2 SMNVEV (reference sequence). The CDR3 has 16 amino acids. The CDR3 DNA reads TGTGCCAGCAGCCACTCGGGACAGGGGGCGGCAGATACGCAGTATTTT. Its translation is CASSHSGQGAADTQYF.

The V call is TRBV5-6, the J call TRBJ2-2; 7 bases match TRBD1. Germline V lookup: CDR1 SGHDT, CDR2 YYEEEE. The CDR3 runs 16 residues. The trim removed 4 bases at V and 3 bases at J, leaving 9 bases unmatched. In DNA, the CDR3 is TGTGCCAGCAGCGGAGGACAGGCTGCTTACACCGGGGAGCTGTTTTTT. It is translated as CASSGGQAAYTGELFF.

The chain links TRBV4-3 to TRBJ2-5, with D perhaps TRBD1 (5 bases). The CDR3 totals 15 residues. Germline CDR1 LGHNA, CDR2 YSLEER. Trimming removed 5 bases at V and 7 bases at J, with 20 bases between. The CDR3 DNA reads as TGCGCCAGCAGCATTGGTAGGGGTGGGTTGGGGACCCAGTACTTC. This codes for CASSIGRGGLGTQYF.

This clone has a handful of counts. J is TRBJ1-4 and V is TRBV5-8; D call uncertain. The V end was cut by 4 bases, the J end by 0 bases, with 10 bases between. CDR3 size: 15 residues. The germline gives CDR1 SGHTS, CDR2 YDEGEE. Here the CDR3 DNA reads TGTGCCAGCAGCAGACCGGTTGCAACTAATGAAAAACTGTTTTTT. Its translation is CASSRPVATNEKLFF.

V gene TRBV28 combines with J gene TRBJ1-6, with 9 bases aligning to TRBD1. V was clipped by 6 bases and J by 7 bases; unmatched bases: 4. CDR3 length equals 14 residues. Germline CDR1 and CDR2: MDHEN and SYDVKM. The CDR3 nucleotides read TGTGCCAGCAGGGGGGGGACAGGGAATTCACCCCTCCACTTT. This codes for CASRGGTGNSPLHF. Full variable domain (missing parts from reference TRBV28 and TRBJ1-6): DVKVTQSSRYLVKRTGEKVFLECVQDMDHENMFWYRQDPGLGLRLIYFSYDVKMKEKGDIPEGYSVSREKKERFSLILESASTNQTSMYLCASRGGTGNSPLHFGNGTRLTVT.

This rearrangement joins TRBV5-1 to TRBJ2-7; unclear D gene. Germline V gene sequence: CDR1 SGHRS, CDR2 YFSETQ. V lost 0 bases, J lost 7 bases, and 17 bases lay in between. The CDR3 has 15 amino acids. The CDR3 sequence is CASSLELGPSGEQYF. CDR3 DNA sequence: TGCGCCAGCAGCTTGGAACTTGGGCCCTCGGGTGAGCAGTACTTC.

J is TRBJ1-2 and V is TRBV19; tentatively, D is TRBD1 (6 bases). V lost 1 base to trimming and J lost 5 bases, with 17 bases between them. The CDR3 has 16 residues. Germline CDR1 LNHDA, CDR2 SQIVND (reference sequence). This CDR3 reads CASSIGAKRRGYGYTF. CDR3 bases: TGTGCCAGTAGTATAGGGGCCAAGAGAAGGGGGTATGGCTACACCTTC. The whole variable domain, filled in from reference TRBV19 and TRBJ1-2, reads DGGITQSPKYLFRKEGQNVTLSCEQNLNHDAMYWYRQDPGQGLRLIYYSQIVNDFQKGDIAEGYSVSREKKESFPLTVTSAQKNPTAFYLCASSIGAKRRGYGYTFGSGTRLTVV.

This chain joins TRBV30 and TRBJ2-7, with a tentative D call TRBD2 (6 bases). The CDR3 has 16 amino acids. Germline lookup yields CDR1 GTSNPN and CDR2 SVGIG (reference sequence). V was clipped by 0 bases and J by 0 bases, with 15 bases between them. The CDR3 DNA is TGTGCCTGGAGTGTCCCCGGGAGTAGGGGCTCCTACGAGCAGTACTTC. Translated, it gives CAWSVPGSRGSYEQYF.

The chain recombines TRBV9 with TRBJ1-4; 7 positions agree with TRBD1. Germline V lookup: CDR1 SGDLS, CDR2 YYNGEE. This CDR3 comprises 16 residues. V shed 4 bases, J shed 8 bases, and the junction held 14 bases outside the gene matches. CDR3 DNA: TGTGCCAGCAGCCCCGAAGGGGAGGGGGCGCGGGAAAAACTGTTTTTT. Translating it yields CASSPEGEGAREKLFF.

In this sample, this clone turned up a few times. The chain carries TRBV10-3 and TRBJ2-1, with 11 bases aligning to TRBD1. CDR1 is ENHRY and CDR2 is SYGVKD in the germline V gene. V lost 9 bases, J lost 4 bases, and 5 bases stayed unmatched. CDR3 size: 14 residues. For the CDR3, the DNA is TGTGCCATTGGGGACAGGGGGTGGTACAATGAGCAGTTCTTC. Translation gives CAIGDRGWYNEQFF.

V and J are TRBV2 and TRBJ2-3, with 10 bases aligning to TRBD2. The trim removed 6 bases at V and 1 base at J, leaving 7 bases unmatched. Germline loops: CDR1 SNHLY, CDR2 FYNNEI. This CDR3 is 16 amino acids long. CDR3 DNA sequence: TGTGCCAGCAGCCTTAGCCTAGCGGGGGGCACAGATACGCAGTATTTT. Its protein product is CASSLSLAGGTDTQYF.